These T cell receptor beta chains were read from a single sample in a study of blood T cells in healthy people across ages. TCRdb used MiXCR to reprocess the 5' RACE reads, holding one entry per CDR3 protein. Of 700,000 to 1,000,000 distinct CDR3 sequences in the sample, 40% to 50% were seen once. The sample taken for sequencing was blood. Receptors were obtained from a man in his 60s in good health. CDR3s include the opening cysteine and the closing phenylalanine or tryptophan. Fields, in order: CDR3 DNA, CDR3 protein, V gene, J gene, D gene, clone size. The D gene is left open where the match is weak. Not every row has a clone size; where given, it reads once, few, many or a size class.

TGCAGTGCTAGTCGTACGGGACAGGGAACCTACAATGAGCAGTTCTTC	CSASRTGQGTYNEQFF	TRBV20-1	TRBJ2-1	TRBD1	few
TGTGCCAGCAGTCCTCAGTTAGGCCGTTCGAGTGAGCAGTACTTC	CASSPQLGRSSEQYF	TRBV13	TRBJ2-7	.	.
TGTGCCAGCAGTCCCCCCAGCACCCGTTCACCCCTCCACTTT	CASSPPSTRSPLHF	TRBV25-1	TRBJ1-6	.	once
TGTGCCAGCAGTTACGGGAGATACAATGAGCAGTTCTTC	CASSYGRYNEQFF	TRBV6-5	TRBJ2-1	.	few
TGTGCCACGAACCGGGGCGTTACAGGCAACGAGCAGTTCTTC	CATNRGVTGNEQFF	TRBV27	TRBJ2-1	.	.
TGTGCCAGCAGTGAATACAGGGGTAATTCACCCCTCCACTTT	CASSEYRGNSPLHF	TRBV2	TRBJ1-6	TRBD1	few
TGTGCCTGGAGTGTACAAACGGATAGCAATCAGCCCCAGCATTTT	CAWSVQTDSNQPQHF	TRBV30	TRBJ1-5	.	.
TGCAGTGCCCCGATTAAGACAGGCAGATTGGGAGGCTACACCTTC	CSAPIKTGRLGGYTF	TRBV20-1	TRBJ1-2	.	.
TGTGCCAGTCTGACCGCCAGCGGGGGGGCCGCAGATACGCAGTATTTT	CASLTASGGAADTQYF	TRBV12-3/TRBV12-4	TRBJ2-3	TRBD2	.
TGTGCCAGCAGTTTTTCGGGGGGGGCTGGCACAGATACGCAGTATTTT	CASSFSGGAGTDTQYF	TRBV28	TRBJ2-3	TRBD2	few
TGCAGTGTGAGGGGCTGGTCTAGCGGGACCAAAAACATTCAGTACTTC	CSVRGWSSGTKNIQYF	TRBV20-1	TRBJ2-4	TRBD2	.
TGTGCCAGCAGCTTTTTATTTCATCGGGGGAACACTGAAGCTTTCTTT	CASSFLFHRGNTEAFF	TRBV5-6	TRBJ1-1	.	once
TGTGCCAGCACCCGGGGAAATAGCAATCAGCCCCAGCATTTT	CASTRGNSNQPQHF	TRBV6-2/TRBV6-3	TRBJ1-5	.	few
TGCAGTGCTCCTAGTCCTAGCGGGGGGCCAAGCCCACAAGAGACCCAGTACTTC	CSAPSPSGGPSPQETQYF	TRBV20-1	TRBJ2-5	TRBD2	few
TGCGCCAGCAGCTTGGGCGGGGGAGTCTACAATGAGCAGTTCTTC	CASSLGGGVYNEQFF	TRBV5-1	TRBJ2-1	TRBD2	many
TGTGCCAGCAGCCGAGACGTGGAGACCCAGTACTTC	CASSRDVETQYF	TRBV7-2	TRBJ2-5	.	few
TGCAGTGGAAAAGGGGGGCAACTCACAGATACGCAGTATTTT	CSGKGGQLTDTQYF	TRBV20-1	TRBJ2-3	.	few
TGTGCCAGCTCACCAACTAGCGGGGACACCGGGGAGCTGTTTTTT	CASSPTSGDTGELFF	TRBV18	TRBJ2-2	TRBD2	.
TGTGCCAGCAGCTCGGCAGGCAGCCAAGAGACCCAGTACTTC	CASSSAGSQETQYF	TRBV7-9	TRBJ2-5	.	.
TGCAGTGTTTCCCGAGGAGCGGGGGGGCGGGGAGATACGCAGTATTTT	CSVSRGAGGRGDTQYF	TRBV20-1	TRBJ2-3	TRBD2	few
TGTGCCAGCAGCCAAGTTCCAGGGATCTACTGGCAGCCCCAGCATTTT	CASSQVPGIYWQPQHF	TRBV3-1	TRBJ1-5	.	.
TGTGCCAGCAGTTATATTGAGCAGTTCTTC	CASSYIEQFF	TRBV28	TRBJ2-1	.	.
TGTGCCAGAGGGGGGACCATAGCCAAAAACATTCAGTACTTC	CARGGTIAKNIQYF	TRBV6-2/TRBV6-3	TRBJ2-4	.	few
TGTGCCATCAGTGAGCATGGACCGGGACGGGGAAAAGAGACCCAGTACTTC	CAISEHGPGRGKETQYF	TRBV10-3	TRBJ2-5	.	.
TGTGCCAGCAGCCCCTCCGGCAGGGTGAACACCGGGGAGCTGTTTTTT	CASSPSGRVNTGELFF	TRBV6-5	TRBJ2-2	.	.
TGCAGTGCTGATGGACCGAACTCCGACGAGCAGTACTTC	CSADGPNSDEQYF	TRBV20-1	TRBJ2-7	.	.
TGTGCCAGCAGTTTAATAATACCCCAGGGCCACAATGAGCAGTTCTTC	CASSLIIPQGHNEQFF	TRBV28	TRBJ2-1	.	.
TGTGCCAGCAGCTATCCAGGGGACCCCTATGGCTACACCTTC	CASSYPGDPYGYTF	TRBV7-2	TRBJ1-2	.	.
TGCAGCGCCTGGGACAGAGGTGTAGCCAAAAACATTCAGTACTTC	CSAWDRGVAKNIQYF	TRBV29-1	TRBJ2-4	TRBD1	.
TGTGCCACCAGTGATTTTCCACAGGGTGCGGACTCCTACGAGCAGTACTTC	CATSDFPQGADSYEQYF	TRBV24-1	TRBJ2-7	.	.
TGTGCCACCCAAGGACAGGACTATGGCTACACCTTC	CATQGQDYGYTF	TRBV6-2/TRBV6-3	TRBJ1-2	TRBD1	few
TGCAGTGCCAGGACAGGGGGCGGCTACGAGCAGTACTTC	CSARTGGGYEQYF	TRBV20-1	TRBJ2-7	TRBD1	.
TGTGCCAGCAGCCAGACTAGCGGGGGGACGGGTGAGCAGTTCTTC	CASSQTSGGTGEQFF	TRBV6-2/TRBV6-3	TRBJ2-1	TRBD2	.
TGTGCCAGCAGTGCCTACAGGGGACCGATGTACGAGCAGTACTTC	CASSAYRGPMYEQYF	TRBV6-5	TRBJ2-7	TRBD1	.
TGTGCCAGCAGTTTCGAGGGGGGGCGCAACAATGAGCAGTTCTTC	CASSFEGGRNNEQFF	TRBV7-2	TRBJ2-1	.	.
TGCGCCAGCAGCTTTTCAGGTGGGAGACCAGATACGCAGTATTTT	CASSFSGGRPDTQYF	TRBV5-1	TRBJ2-3	.	once
TGTGCCAGCAGCTTAAACGGGGGGGCCAGCTACGAGCAGTACTTC	CASSLNGGASYEQYF	TRBV7-2	TRBJ2-7	TRBD2	.
TGCGCCAGCAGCCAAGTTGGTAGTTTAACAGATACGCAGTATTTT	CASSQVGSLTDTQYF	TRBV4-3	TRBJ2-3	.	.
TGTGCCAGCAGCCTAACTGGGACAGTAGGGCAGCCCCAGCATTTT	CASSLTGTVGQPQHF	TRBV6-5	TRBJ1-5	TRBD1	.
TGTGCCAGCAGCAGGGGACCAGAAACCTACGAGCAGTACTTC	CASSRGPETYEQYF	TRBV6-1	TRBJ2-7	.	once
TGCGCCAGCACCCGAGGGAGGAACACTGAAGCTTTCTTT	CASTRGRNTEAFF	TRBV23-1	TRBJ1-1	.	.
TGTGCCATCAGTGAGTCCCCAAGCCAACCCCAGCATTTT	CAISESPSQPQHF	TRBV10-3	TRBJ1-5	.	many
TGTGCCATCAGTGAGGGAGTGGACACTGAAGCTTTCTTT	CAISEGVDTEAFF	TRBV10-3	TRBJ1-1	.	.
TGTGCCAGCAGACGACCCGGGACAGCGACTAACTATGGCTACACCTTC	CASRRPGTATNYGYTF	TRBV6-5	TRBJ1-2	TRBD1	.
TGTGCCAGCAGCCCCCGGACAGGAAGGGGTGAAGCTTTCTTT	CASSPRTGRGEAFF	TRBV13	TRBJ1-1	TRBD1	.
TGCGCCAGCAGCTTGACAGGGGGTACCTACGAGCAGTACTTC	CASSLTGGTYEQYF	TRBV5-1	TRBJ2-7	TRBD1	many
TGCGCCAGCAGCCAAGATTTACGAGCGGGGGGCGGGAATGAGCAGTTCTTC	CASSQDLRAGGGNEQFF	TRBV4-1	TRBJ2-1	TRBD2	.